The 21 T cell receptor beta chains given below trace back to one sample, sequenced in a study of blood T cell repertoires in COVID-19. TCRdb's table, derived via immunoSEQ multiplex PCR, lists solely in-frame clones and lacks some. The repertoire holds about 260,000 clones, with around 90% as singletons. The sequencing input was peripheral blood. Receptor source: a woman aged 40 to 50 with acute or convalescent COVID-19.

The V call is TRBV11-1, the J call TRBJ2-1, with D possibly matching TRBD2 (6 bases). The CDR3 has 16 amino acids. Germline V gene data show CDR1 as SGHAT and CDR2 as FQDESV (reference sequence). The V end lost 4 bases, the J end lost 5 bases, and 18 bases lay between the germline ends. This CDR3 is CASSSPQDWGDNEQFF. The CDR3 DNA reads TGTGCCAGCAGCTCGCCACAAGACTGGGGGGACAATGAGCAGTTCTTC.

The CDR3 is CASSAVLAGLDTQYF. The CDR3 DNA reads as TGTGCCAGCAGCGCGGTACTAGCGGGGTTGGATACGCAGTATTTT. V gene TRBV9 combines with J gene TRBJ2-3; TRBD2 matches 10 bases. The ends lost 3 bases at V and 6 bases at J; junction bases unmatched: 7. The CDR3 is made up of 15 amino acids. CDR1 is SGDLS, CDR2 YYNGEE, per germline.

The J gene is TRBJ2-6, the V gene TRBV6-5; the D is unclear. CDR1 is MNHEY and CDR2 is SVGAGI in the germline V gene. The CDR3 contains 14 residues. V was trimmed by 7 bases and J by 0 bases, leaving 7 bases between them. CDR3 sequence: CASKRGSGANVLTF. The CDR3 coding sequence is TGTGCCAGCAAGAGAGGCTCTGGGGCCAACGTCCTGACTTTC.

The genes are TRBV19 and TRBJ1-5; no clear D. The V and J ends lost 1 base and 4 bases respectively, with 8 bases between them. This CDR3 has 14 residues. Germline CDR1 is LNHDA and CDR2 is SQIVND (reference sequence). CDR3 amino acids: CASSIGSRNQPQHF. Written as DNA, the CDR3 is TGTGCCAGTAGTATAGGGAGTAGGAATCAGCCCCAGCATTTT.

V gene TRBV7-2 combines with J gene TRBJ2-2, with TRBD2 matching over 11 bases. V was pared by 3 bases and J by 4 bases, with 10 bases of the junction left unmatched. The CDR3 runs 18 residues. The V gene's germline CDR1 is SGHTA and CDR2 FQGNSA. The CDR3 protein is CASSFLSSGGAGTGELFF. The CDR3 DNA sequence: TGTGCCAGCAGCTTTTTGAGTAGCGGGGGGGCCGGCACCGGGGAGCTGTTTTTT.

This sequence joins TRBV7-8 and TRBJ2-7; D remains ambiguous. CDR3 length: 12 amino acids. The V gene lost 5 bases and the J gene lost 4 bases, with 9 bases spanning the gap. The germline V gene has CDR1 SGHVS and CDR2 FQNEAQ. The CDR3 loop reads CASSPPTYEQYV. CDR3 in DNA: TGTGCCAGCAGCCCACCCACTTACGAGCAGTACGTC.

Only one count was recorded for this clone. The V call is TRBV5-1, the J call TRBJ2-2; 7 bases match TRBD1. The V gene end was trimmed by 4 bases and the J gene end by 4 bases; junction bases not matched to a gene: 7. In germline, CDR1 is SGHRS, CDR2 YFSETQ. This CDR3 is built from 15 residues. The chain's CDR3 is CASSATGVATGELFF. The CDR3 DNA sequence: TGCGCCAGCAGCGCCACAGGGGTGGCCACCGGGGAGCTGTTTTTT.

The chain uses TRBV5-5 and TRBJ2-2; D perhaps matches TRBD2 (6 bases). Germline V gene sequence: CDR1 SGHKS, CDR2 YYEKEE (reference sequence). Trimming shortened V by 1 base and J by 1 base, and 8 bases separated the two germline ends. The CDR3 length is 15 residues. The CDR3 sequence: CASSLWRGNTGELFF. The CDR3 DNA reads TGTGCCAGCAGCTTGTGGCGGGGGAACACCGGGGAGCTGTTTTTT.

This clone turned up a few times. The rearrangement joins TRBV5-1 to TRBJ1-6; a weak D match, TRBD1 (5 bases). The V gene's germline CDR1 is SGHRS and CDR2 YFSETQ. The CDR3 covers 14 residues. V gave up 0 bases and J gave up 5 bases, with 6 bases separating them. This CDR3 is CASSLGQNNSPLHF. The CDR3 region has the DNA TGCGCCAGCAGCTTGGGACAGAATAATTCACCCCTCCACTTT.

The V gene is TRBV6-5, the J gene TRBJ2-3; D remains ambiguous. V was cut by 4 bases and J by 5 bases, with 10 bases left in between. Germline values: CDR1 MNHEY, CDR2 SVGAGI. This CDR3 contains 13 residues. The CDR3 reads CASSSIPGDTQYF. CDR3 nucleotide sequence: TGTGCCAGCAGTTCCATCCCAGGAGATACGCAGTATTTT.

The gene calls are TRBV7-2 and TRBJ2-7, with D tentatively TRBD2 (5 bases). The CDR3 totals 14 residues. V lost 11 bases and J 0 bases, leaving 17 bases between the germline ends. Per the germline V gene, CDR1 is SGHTA and CDR2 is FQGNSA. The CDR3 loop reads CASKRESSSYEQYV. The CDR3 DNA follows: TGTGCCTCTAAGAGGGAATCGAGCTCCTACGAGCAGTACGTC.

J is TRBJ2-7 and V is TRBV2; possible D gene TRBD1, 5 bases. This CDR3 comprises 14 residues. From germline, CDR1 is SNHLY and CDR2 FYNNEI. V lost 5 bases and J lost 0, with 11 bases in between. CDR3 in DNA: TGTGCCAGCAGTATTGCCAGGGCCTCCTACGAGCAGTACGTC. Its translation: CASSIARASYEQYV.

The rearrangement links TRBV7-2 to TRBJ1-6, with D unclear. Trimming left V 3 bases short and J 3 bases short, with 9 bases between. Germline V CDR1 and CDR2: SGHTA, FQGNSA. The CDR3 contains 15 residues. The CDR3: CASSLSGNYNSPLHF. CDR3 sequence (DNA): TGTGCCAGCAGCTTGTCGGGGAACTATAATTCACCCCTCCACTTT.

This sequence joins TRBV24-1 and TRBJ2-3; unclear D gene. The germline CDR1 and CDR2 sequences are KGHDR and SFDVKD. Trimming removed 7 bases from V and 3 bases from J, with 7 bases in between. The CDR3 is 12 amino acids. Here the CDR3 reads CATSGLTDTQYF. The CDR3 DNA reads as TGTGCCACCAGCGGTCTTACAGATACGCAGTATTTT.

The chain uses TRBV3-1 (or the pseudogene TRBV3-2) and TRBJ1-2; perhaps TRBD1 as D (5 bases). The germline gives CDR1 LGHDT, CDR2 YNNKEL (reference sequence). The CDR3 is made up of 17 amino acids. The ends were cut back, 0 bases at V and 7 bases at J, with 21 bases in the middle. CDR3 sequence reads: CASSQEDIWPPGGGYTF. CDR3 DNA: TGTGCCAGCAGCCAAGAAGATATCTGGCCCCCCGGGGGTGGCTACACCTTC.

V and J are TRBV19 and TRBJ1-2; D not certain. The germline CDR1 and CDR2 sequences are LNHDA and SQIVND (reference sequence). The CDR3 has 13 amino acids. Trimming removed 3 bases from V and 8 bases from J, with 13 bases in between. CDR3 loop: CASSMSAGTGYTF. CDR3 DNA sequence: TGTGCCAGTAGTATGTCGGCGGGCACCGGCTACACCTTC.

The chain couples TRBV12-5 to TRBJ1-6; TRBD1 agrees at 9 bases. Germline values: CDR1 LGHNT, CDR2 FRNRAP. After removal of 3 bases from V and 6 bases from J, the junction contained 9 bases not matched to a gene. The CDR3 extends over 17 amino acids. The CDR3: CASGFLHRDRVNSPLHF. As DNA, the CDR3 is TGTGCTAGTGGTTTCCTTCACCGGGACAGGGTTAATTCACCCCTCCACTTT.

The chain combines TRBV6-6 with TRBJ1-5, with 7 bases matching TRBD1. The CDR3 runs to 16 residues. Germline CDR1 reads MNHNY; CDR2 reads SVGAGI (reference sequence). The trim removed 0 bases at V and 2 bases at J, leaving 4 bases unmatched. The CDR3 DNA is TGTGCCAGCAGTTACTCGAGGGGGCAGGGCAATCAGCCCCAGCATTTT. It yields the protein CASSYSRGQGNQPQHF.

As DNA, the CDR3 is TGTGCCAGCAGTTTCGGAGGGCTGGATACGCAGTATTTT. This gives the protein CASSFGGLDTQYF. The rearrangement uses TRBV12-3 or TRBV12-4 and TRBJ2-3, with a tentative D call TRBD2 (6 bases). This CDR3 spans 13 amino acids. Deletions cut 3 bases from V and 6 bases from J, with 10 bases between.

This chain links TRBV12-3 or TRBV12-4 with TRBJ2-1, with TRBD1 as a possible D gene (5 bases). The V end lost 5 bases, the J end lost 2 bases, and 7 bases lay between the germline ends. This CDR3 spans 13 amino acids. CDR3 DNA: TGTGCCAGCAGTCCCAGGGCCTACAATGAGCAGTTCTTC. Protein: CASSPRAYNEQFF.

The V and J genes are TRBV2 and TRBJ2-2; 9 positions match TRBD1. The CDR3 is 15 residues long. The ends lost 1 base at V and 6 bases at J; junction bases unmatched: 3. Per the germline V gene, CDR1 is SNHLY and CDR2 is FYNNEI. CDR3 coding DNA: TGTGCCAGCAGTGAAGGCACAGGGGGCCCCGGGGAGCTGTTTTTT. Translating it yields CASSEGTGGPGELFF.